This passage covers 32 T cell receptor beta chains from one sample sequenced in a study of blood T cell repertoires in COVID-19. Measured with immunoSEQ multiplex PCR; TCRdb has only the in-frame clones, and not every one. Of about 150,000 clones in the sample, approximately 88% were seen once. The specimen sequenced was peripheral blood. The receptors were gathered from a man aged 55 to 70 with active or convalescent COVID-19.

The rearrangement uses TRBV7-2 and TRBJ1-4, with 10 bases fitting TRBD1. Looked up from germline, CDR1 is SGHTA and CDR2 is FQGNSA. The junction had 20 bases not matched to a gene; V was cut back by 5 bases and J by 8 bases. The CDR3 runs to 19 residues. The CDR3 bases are TGTGCCAGCAGCGCCCGAGGACCGGGACAGGGGCGTGCTATCGAAAAACTGTTTTTT. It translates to CASSARGPGQGRAIEKLFF.

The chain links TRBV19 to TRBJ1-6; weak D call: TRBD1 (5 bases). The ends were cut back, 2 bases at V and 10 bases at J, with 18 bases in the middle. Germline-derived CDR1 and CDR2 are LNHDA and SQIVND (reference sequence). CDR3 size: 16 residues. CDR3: CASSIFGGRVKSPLHF. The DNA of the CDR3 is TGTGCCAGTAGTATATTCGGCGGCAGGGTGAAGTCACCCCTCCACTTT.

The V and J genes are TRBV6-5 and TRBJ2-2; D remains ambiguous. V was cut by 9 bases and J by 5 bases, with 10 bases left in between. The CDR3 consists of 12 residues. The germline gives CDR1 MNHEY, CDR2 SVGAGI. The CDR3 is CASGPRTGELFF. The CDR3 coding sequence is TGTGCCAGTGGCCCGCGGACCGGGGAGCTGTTTTTT.

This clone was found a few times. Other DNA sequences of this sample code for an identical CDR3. The CDR3 loop is CASSLWAGGTDTQYF. The CDR3 bases are TGTGCCAGCAGTTTATGGGCAGGGGGAACAGATACGCAGTATTTT. V is TRBV28 and J is TRBJ2-3, with 7 bases matching TRBD1. Germline lookup yields CDR1 MDHEN and CDR2 SYDVKM. The CDR3 is 15 residues long. J gave up 3 bases and V 0 bases, and 3 bases lay outside the gene matches. Filled out from reference TRBV28 and TRBJ2-3, the complete variable domain reads DVKVTQSSRYLVKRTGEKVFLECVQDMDHENMFWYRQDPGLGLRLIYFSYDVKMKEKGDIPEGYSVSREKKERFSLILESASTNQTSMYLCASSLWAGGTDTQYFGPGTRLTVL.

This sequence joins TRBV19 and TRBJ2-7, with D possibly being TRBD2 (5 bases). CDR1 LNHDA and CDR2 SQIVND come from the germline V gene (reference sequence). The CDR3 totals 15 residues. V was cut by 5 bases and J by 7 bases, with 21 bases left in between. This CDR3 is CASSPQPTTPGEQYF. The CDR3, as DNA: TGTGCCAGTAGTCCCCAACCTACCACCCCGGGGGAGCAGTACTTC.

The DNA of the CDR3 is TGTGCCTGGAGTGTACTCTCCAGGGTGGGAAACACCATATATTTT. Amino acids: CAWSVLSRVGNTIYF. J is TRBJ1-3 and V is TRBV30, with a tentative D call TRBD1 (5 bases). With 0 bases removed from V and 4 bases from J, the gap between germline ends came to 13 bases. The V gene's germline CDR1 is GTSNPN and CDR2 SVGIG (reference sequence). This CDR3 comprises 15 residues.

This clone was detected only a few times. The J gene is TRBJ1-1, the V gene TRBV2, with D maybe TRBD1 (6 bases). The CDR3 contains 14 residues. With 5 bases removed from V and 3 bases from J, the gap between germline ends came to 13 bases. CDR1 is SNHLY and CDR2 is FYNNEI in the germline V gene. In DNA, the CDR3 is TGTGCCAGCAGTTGGGGGGGCGCGGACACTGAAGCTTTCTTT. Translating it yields CASSWGGADTEAFF. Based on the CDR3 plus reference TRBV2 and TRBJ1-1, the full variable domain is EPEVTQTPSHQVTQMGQEVILRCVPISNHLYFYWYRQILGQKVEFLVSFYNNEISEKSEIFDDQFSVERPDGSNFTLKIRSTKLEDSAMYFCASSWGGADTEAFFGQGTRLTVV.

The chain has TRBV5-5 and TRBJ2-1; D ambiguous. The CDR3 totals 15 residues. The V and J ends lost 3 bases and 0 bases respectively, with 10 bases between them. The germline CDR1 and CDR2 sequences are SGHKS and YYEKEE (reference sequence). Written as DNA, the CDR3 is TGTGCCAGCAGCTCTCTTCTGAGCTCCTACAATGAGCAGTTCTTC. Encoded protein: CASSSLLSSYNEQFF.

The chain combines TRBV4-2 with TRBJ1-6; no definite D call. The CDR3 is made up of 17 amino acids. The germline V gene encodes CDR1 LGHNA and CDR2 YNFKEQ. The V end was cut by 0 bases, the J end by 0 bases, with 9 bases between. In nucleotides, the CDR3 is TGTGCCAGCAGCCAAGATTCTTATAGCTCCTATAATTCACCCCTCCACTTT. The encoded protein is CASSQDSYSSYNSPLHF.

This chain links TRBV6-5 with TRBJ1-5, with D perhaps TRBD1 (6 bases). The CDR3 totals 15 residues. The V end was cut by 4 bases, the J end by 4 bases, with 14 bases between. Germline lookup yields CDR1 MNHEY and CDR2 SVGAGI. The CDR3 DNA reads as TGTGCCAGCAGTTCCAAAAAAACAGGGAATCAGCCCCAGCATTTT. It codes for CASSSKKTGNQPQHF.

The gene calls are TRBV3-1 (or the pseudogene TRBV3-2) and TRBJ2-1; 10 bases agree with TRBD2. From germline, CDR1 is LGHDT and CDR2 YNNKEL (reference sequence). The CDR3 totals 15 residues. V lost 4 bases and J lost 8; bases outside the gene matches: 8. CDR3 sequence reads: CASSPLSGRAHEQFF. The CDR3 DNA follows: TGTGCCAGCAGCCCCCTGAGCGGGAGGGCCCATGAGCAGTTCTTC.

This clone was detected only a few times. CDR3 sequence (DNA): TGTGCCAGCAGCCGATCGTCCACTAGCGGGCCGGCGGATACGCAGTATTTT. This gives the protein CASSRSSTSGPADTQYF. The V call is TRBV4-2, the J call TRBJ2-3; 9 bases fit TRBD2. V dropped 4 bases and J dropped 6; count of bases not matched to a gene: 14. The germline gives CDR1 LGHNA, CDR2 YNFKEQ. CDR3 length: 17 amino acids.

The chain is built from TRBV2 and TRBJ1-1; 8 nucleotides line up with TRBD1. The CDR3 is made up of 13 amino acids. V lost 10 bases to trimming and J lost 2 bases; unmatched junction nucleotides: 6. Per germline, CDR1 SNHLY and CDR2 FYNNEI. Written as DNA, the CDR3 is TGTGCCACCGCGACAGGGGAAAACACTGAAGCTTTCTTT. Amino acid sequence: CATATGENTEAFF.

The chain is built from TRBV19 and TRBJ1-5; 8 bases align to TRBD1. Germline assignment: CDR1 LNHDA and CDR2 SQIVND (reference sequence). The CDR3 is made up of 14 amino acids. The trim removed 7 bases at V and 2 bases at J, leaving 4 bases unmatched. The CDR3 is CASTSGGRNQPQHF. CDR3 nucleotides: TGTGCCAGTACGTCAGGGGGCCGCAATCAGCCCCAGCATTTT.

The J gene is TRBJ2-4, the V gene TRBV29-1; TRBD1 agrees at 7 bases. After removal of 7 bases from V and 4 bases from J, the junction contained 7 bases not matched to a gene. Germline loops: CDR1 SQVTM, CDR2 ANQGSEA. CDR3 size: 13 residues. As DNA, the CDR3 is TGCAGCGCCCAGGACAGGATAAAAAACATTCAGTACTTC. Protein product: CSAQDRIKNIQYF.

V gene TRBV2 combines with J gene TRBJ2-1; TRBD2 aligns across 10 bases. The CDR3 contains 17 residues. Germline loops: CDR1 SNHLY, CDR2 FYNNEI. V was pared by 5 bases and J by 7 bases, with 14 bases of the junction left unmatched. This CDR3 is CASSRFLAGGRGNEQFF. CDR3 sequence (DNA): TGTGCCAGCAGTCGATTCTTAGCGGGAGGCCGAGGGAATGAGCAGTTCTTC.

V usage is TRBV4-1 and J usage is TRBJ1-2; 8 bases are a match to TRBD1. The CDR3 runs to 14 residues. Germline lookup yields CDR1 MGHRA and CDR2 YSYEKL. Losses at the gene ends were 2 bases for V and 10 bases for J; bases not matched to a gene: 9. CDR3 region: CASSQLGTGRAYTF. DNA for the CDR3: TGCGCCAGCAGCCAACTCGGGACAGGTCGCGCCTACACCTTC.

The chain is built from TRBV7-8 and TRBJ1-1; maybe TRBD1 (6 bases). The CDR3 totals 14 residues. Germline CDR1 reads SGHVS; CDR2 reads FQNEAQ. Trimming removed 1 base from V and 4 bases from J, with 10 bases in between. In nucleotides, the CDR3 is TGTGCCAGCAGCTTAGGGGGGCGAATCACTGAAGCTTTCTTT. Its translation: CASSLGGRITEAFF.

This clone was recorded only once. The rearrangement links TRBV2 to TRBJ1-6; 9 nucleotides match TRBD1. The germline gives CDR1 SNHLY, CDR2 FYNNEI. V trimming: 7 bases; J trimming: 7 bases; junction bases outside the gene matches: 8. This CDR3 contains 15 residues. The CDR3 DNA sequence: TGTGCCAGCACCCCGGGACAGGGAAAGAATTCACCCCTCCACTTT. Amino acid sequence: CASTPGQGKNSPLHF.

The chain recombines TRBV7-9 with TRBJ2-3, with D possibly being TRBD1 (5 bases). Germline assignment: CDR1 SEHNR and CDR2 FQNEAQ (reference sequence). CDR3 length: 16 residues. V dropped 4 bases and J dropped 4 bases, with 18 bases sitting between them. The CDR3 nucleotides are TGTGCCAGCAGCTCCACTCACCAGACAGTCTCAGATACGCAGTATTTT. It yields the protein CASSSTHQTVSDTQYF.

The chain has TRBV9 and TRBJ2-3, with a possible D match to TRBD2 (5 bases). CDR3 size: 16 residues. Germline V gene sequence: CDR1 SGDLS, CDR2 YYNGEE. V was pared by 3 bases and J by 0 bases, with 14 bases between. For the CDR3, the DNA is TGTGCCAGCAGCGCGACTACGCACCTAAGCACAGATACGCAGTATTTT. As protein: CASSATTHLSTDTQYF.

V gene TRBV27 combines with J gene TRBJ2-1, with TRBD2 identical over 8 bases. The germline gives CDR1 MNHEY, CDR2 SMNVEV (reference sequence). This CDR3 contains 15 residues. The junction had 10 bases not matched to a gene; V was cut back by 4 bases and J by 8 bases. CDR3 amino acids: CASSSGSGARDEQFF. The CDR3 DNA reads TGTGCCAGCAGTTCAGGTAGCGGGGCGAGGGATGAGCAGTTCTTC.

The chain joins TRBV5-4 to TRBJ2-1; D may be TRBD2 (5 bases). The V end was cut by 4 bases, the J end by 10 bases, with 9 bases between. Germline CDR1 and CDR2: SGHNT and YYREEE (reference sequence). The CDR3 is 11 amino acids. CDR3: CASSLREEQFF. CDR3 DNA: TGTGCCAGCAGCCTGAGGGAGGAGCAGTTCTTC. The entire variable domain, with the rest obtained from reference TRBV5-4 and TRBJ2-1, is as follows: ETGVTQSPTHLIKTRGQQVTLRCSSQSGHNTVSWYQQALGQGPQFIFQYYREEENGRGNFPPRFSGLQFPNYSSELNVNALELDDSALYLCASSLREEQFFGPGTRLTVL.

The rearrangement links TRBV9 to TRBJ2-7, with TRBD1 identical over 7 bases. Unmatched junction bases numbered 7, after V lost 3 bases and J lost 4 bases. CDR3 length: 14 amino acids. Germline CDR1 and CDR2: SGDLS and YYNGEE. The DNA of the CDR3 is TGTGCCAGCAGCGCCCCGGACAGGAGTTACGAGCAGTACTTC. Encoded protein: CASSAPDRSYEQYF.

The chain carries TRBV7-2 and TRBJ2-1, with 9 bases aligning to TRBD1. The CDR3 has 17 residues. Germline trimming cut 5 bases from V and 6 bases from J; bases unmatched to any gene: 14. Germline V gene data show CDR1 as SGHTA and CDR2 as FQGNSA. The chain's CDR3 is CASSPRTFGTGSNEQFF. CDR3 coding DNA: TGTGCCAGCAGCCCACGTACATTTGGGACAGGGTCCAATGAGCAGTTCTTC.

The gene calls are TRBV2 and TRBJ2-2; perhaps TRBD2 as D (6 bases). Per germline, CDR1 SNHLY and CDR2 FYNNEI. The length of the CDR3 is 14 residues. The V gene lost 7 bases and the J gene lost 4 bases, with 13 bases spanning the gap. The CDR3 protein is CASKTGVGTGELFF. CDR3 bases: TGTGCCAGCAAGACGGGGGTGGGCACCGGGGAGCTGTTTTTT.

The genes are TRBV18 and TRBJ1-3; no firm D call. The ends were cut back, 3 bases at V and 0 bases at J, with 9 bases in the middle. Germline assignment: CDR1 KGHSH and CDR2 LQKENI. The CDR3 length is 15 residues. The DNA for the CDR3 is TGTGCCAGCTCACCGGGCCGCCACTCTGGAAACACCATATATTTT. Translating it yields CASSPGRHSGNTIYF.

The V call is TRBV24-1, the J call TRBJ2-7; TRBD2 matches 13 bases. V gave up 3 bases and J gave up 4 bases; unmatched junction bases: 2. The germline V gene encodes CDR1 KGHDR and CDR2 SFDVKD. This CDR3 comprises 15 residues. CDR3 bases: TGTGCCACCAGTGATCGGACTAGCGGGAGTTACGAGCAGTACTTC. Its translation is CATSDRTSGSYEQYF.

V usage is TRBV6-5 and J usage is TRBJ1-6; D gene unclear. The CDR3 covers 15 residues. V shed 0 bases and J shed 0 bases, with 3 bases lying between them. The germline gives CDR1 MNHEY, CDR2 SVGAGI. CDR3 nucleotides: TGTGCCAGCAGTTACTCGAGCTCCTATAATTCACCCCTCCACTTT. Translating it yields CASSYSSSYNSPLHF.

CDR3 nucleotide sequence: TGTGCCAGCTACCAATTCGGGGGGTATGAGACCCAGTACTTC. It codes for CASYQFGGYETQYF. The rearrangement uses TRBV28 and TRBJ2-5, with 7 bases identical to TRBD2. V was clipped by 8 bases and J by 5 bases; unmatched bases: 11. Per the germline V gene, CDR1 is MDHEN and CDR2 is SYDVKM. The CDR3 is made up of 14 amino acids. Using reference TRBV28 and TRBJ2-5 for the parts outside the CDR3, the full variable domain is DVKVTQSSRYLVKRTGEKVFLECVQDMDHENMFWYRQDPGLGLRLIYFSYDVKMKEKGDIPEGYSVSREKKERFSLILESASTNQTSMYLCASYQFGGYETQYFGPGTRLLVL.

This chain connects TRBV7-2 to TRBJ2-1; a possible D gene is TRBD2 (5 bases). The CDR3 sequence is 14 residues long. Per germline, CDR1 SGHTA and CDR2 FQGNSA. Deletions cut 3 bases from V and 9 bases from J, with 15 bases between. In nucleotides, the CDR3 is TGTGCCAGCAGCTTTCCCAGGTCCCTAGCTGAGCAGTTCTTC. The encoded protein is CASSFPRSLAEQFF.

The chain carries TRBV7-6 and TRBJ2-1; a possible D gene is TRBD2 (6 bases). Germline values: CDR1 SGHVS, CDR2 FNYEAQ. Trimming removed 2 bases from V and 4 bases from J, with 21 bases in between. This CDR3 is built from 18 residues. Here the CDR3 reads CASSLTFSGAALYNEQFF. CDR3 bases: TGTGCCAGCAGCTTAACCTTTAGCGGCGCCGCCCTTTACAATGAGCAGTTCTTC.